This T cell receptor beta chain was documented in a study of T-cell reconstitution after alpha-beta-depleted transplantation in children. The sample holds many counts of this clonotype. For TCRbeta, the library was prepared with unique molecular identifiers. TCRdb fed the PCR reads into MiXCR, producing one record per CDR3 protein. Of 450,000 to 600,000 distinct CDR3 sequences in the sample, roughly a tenth were seen once. CDR1 and CDR2 (germline): SGHRS, YFSETQ. The CDR3 sequence is 15 residues long. After removal of 2 bases from V and 5 bases from J, the junction contained 7 bases not matched to a gene.

The chain links TRBV5-1 to TRBJ2-5; 9 nucleotides line up with TRBD1. This receptor was identified in a child younger than 10 with inherited bone marrow failure, due to receive a stem cell transplant. The sample in question was PBMCs, obtained before TCRalphabeta/CD19-depleted stem cell transplant. This CDR3 is CASSFGTGILETQYF. The CDR3 nucleotides read TGCGCCAGCAGCTTTGGGACAGGGATTCTCGAGACCCAGTACTTC.